Presented here are 22 T cell receptor beta chains from one specimen sequenced in a study of OX40 agonist ivuxolimab in advanced cancers. Sequencing was performed with immunoSEQ multiplex PCR; in TCRdb, only in-frame clones are kept and a portion is missing. The sample yields around 58,000 clones, roughly 91% seen once. The material sequenced was CD4+ or CD8+ T cells sorted from blood, taken in a trial of the OX40 agonist ivuxolimab. The receptors were sampled from an adult with an advanced solid tumor such as melanoma, head and neck, liver or kidney cancer.

This sequence joins TRBV10-1 and TRBJ2-2; D unresolved. CDR3 length: 13 residues. Trimming removed 6 bases at V and 4 bases at J, with 9 bases between. From germline, CDR1 is WNHNN and CDR2 SYGVQD (reference sequence). The DNA of the CDR3 is TGCGCCAGCAGCACAACTGCCACCGGGGAGCTGTTTTTT. Protein: CASSTTATGELFF.

V is TRBV5-8 and J is TRBJ2-5; D is possibly TRBD1 (6 bases). Deletions cut 7 bases from V and 2 bases from J, with 15 bases between. The CDR3 is 14 amino acids. Germline V gene sequence: CDR1 SGHTS, CDR2 YDEGEE. CDR3 loop: CASAHRDTQETQYF. The CDR3 DNA reads as TGTGCCAGCGCGCACCGGGACACACAAGAGACCCAGTACTTC.

The V and J genes are TRBV28 and TRBJ2-7; D might be TRBD1 or TRBD2, each matching 7 bases. Germline-derived CDR1 and CDR2 are MDHEN and SYDVKM. V lost 2 bases to trimming and J lost 5 bases, with 13 bases between them. This CDR3 region has 14 residues. CDR3 in DNA: TGTGCCAGCAGTTTACAGGGAGGGGGCGACGAGCAGTACTTC. Translating gives CASSLQGGGDEQYF.

This sequence joins TRBV28 and TRBJ1-1; unclear D gene. V shed 8 bases and J shed 0 bases, with 7 bases lying between them. Germline loops: CDR1 MDHEN, CDR2 SYDVKM. The CDR3 length is 12 residues. CDR3 amino acids: CASRSVNTEAFF. The CDR3 region has the DNA TGTGCCAGCCGGAGTGTGAACACTGAAGCTTTCTTT. Complete variable domain (other parts from reference TRBV28 and TRBJ1-1): DVKVTQSSRYLVKRTGEKVFLECVQDMDHENMFWYRQDPGLGLRLIYFSYDVKMKEKGDIPEGYSVSREKKERFSLILESASTNQTSMYLCASRSVNTEAFFGQGTRLTVV.

This chain joins TRBV5-1 and TRBJ2-1; 7 bases match TRBD1. The trim removed 1 base at V and 3 bases at J, leaving 4 bases unmatched. The CDR3 has 15 amino acids. Per germline, CDR1 SGHRS and CDR2 YFSETQ. CDR3 sequence (DNA): TGCGCCAGCAGCTTGACAGGGGACAACTACAATGAGCAGTTCTTC. Encoded protein: CASSLTGDNYNEQFF.

V usage is TRBV4-2 and J usage is TRBJ1-2; 7 positions match TRBD1. CDR3 size: 14 residues. V trimming: 1 base; J trimming: 5 bases; junction bases outside the gene matches: 4. The germline gives CDR1 LGHNA, CDR2 YNFKEQ. The CDR3 bases are TGTGCCAGCAGCCAAGGAGGGGGCGCTTATGGCTACACCTTC. Translating it yields CASSQGGGAYGYTF.

A single count supports this clone. V is TRBV7-3 and J is TRBJ2-3, with D unclear. This CDR3 is built from 13 residues. The germline V gene encodes CDR1 SGHTA and CDR2 FQGTGA. Trimming took 4 bases from V and 5 from J, leaving 10 bases between them. CDR3 residues: CASSSQWGDTQYF. The CDR3 DNA is TGTGCCAGCAGCTCCCAATGGGGAGATACGCAGTATTTT.

The rearrangement links TRBV5-4 to TRBJ2-7; possible D gene TRBD2, 5 bases. Germline V CDR1 and CDR2: SGHNT, YYREEE (reference sequence). The V end was cut by 3 bases, the J end by 5 bases, with 15 bases between. This CDR3 has 14 amino acids. CDR3 sequence: CASSYTVTRDEQYF. In DNA form, the CDR3 reads TGTGCCAGCAGCTACACCGTAACTAGGGACGAGCAGTACTTC.

The chain carries TRBV5-1 and TRBJ2-7; 7 bases line up with TRBD2. V lost 3 bases, J lost 3 bases, and 6 bases stayed unmatched. Germline CDR1 reads SGHRS; CDR2 reads YFSETQ. CDR3 length equals 14 residues. Here the CDR3 DNA reads TGCGCCAGCAGCTGGAGGGGAGGGGACTACGAGCAGTACTTC. It encodes CASSWRGGDYEQYF.

The rearrangement uses TRBV5-4 and TRBJ1-3; a possible D gene is TRBD1 (6 bases). The V gene lost 3 bases and the J gene lost 0 bases, with 10 bases spanning the gap. The CDR3 covers 15 residues. CDR1 SGHNT and CDR2 YYREEE come from the germline V gene (reference sequence). The CDR3 DNA follows: TGTGCCAGCAGCTCCCCGACAGGCTCTGGAAACACCATATATTTT. Translating it yields CASSSPTGSGNTIYF.

This chain links TRBV6-5 with TRBJ1-5; D gene ambiguous. Trimming stripped 4 bases from V and 3 bases from J, with 4 bases between. Germline V gene data show CDR1 as MNHEY and CDR2 as SVGAGI. There are 12 residues in the CDR3. The CDR3 coding sequence is TGTGCCAGCAGTTCGAACAATCAGCCCCAGCATTTT. This sequence encodes CASSSNNQPQHF.

V and J are TRBV5-4 and TRBJ1-4, with 11 positions matching TRBD1. J gave up 8 bases and V 4 bases, and 4 bases lay outside the gene matches. The CDR3 is 14 amino acids. The germline CDR1 and CDR2 sequences are SGHNT and YYREEE (reference sequence). This chain's CDR3 is CASSKGQGGEKLFF. The CDR3 coding sequence is TGTGCCAGCAGCAAGGGACAGGGGGGAGAAAAACTGTTTTTT.

This chain uses TRBV5-4 with TRBJ2-1; no clear D. The CDR3 covers 14 residues. Germline CDR1 and CDR2: SGHNT and YYREEE (reference sequence). The V end lost 2 bases, the J end lost 0 bases, and 6 bases lay between the germline ends. The CDR3 DNA follows: TGTGCCAGCAGCTTCTGGAGCTCCTACAATGAGCAGTTCTTC. This encodes CASSFWSSYNEQFF.

V usage is TRBV7-9 and J usage is TRBJ1-2; D may be TRBD1 (5 bases). This CDR3 is 14 amino acids long. Germline V CDR1 and CDR2: SEHNR, FQNEAQ (reference sequence). The V end lost 5 bases, the J end lost 3 bases, and 13 bases lay between the germline ends. CDR3 residues: CASSPVGRDYGYTF. CDR3 bases: TGTGCCAGCAGCCCAGTGGGACGGGACTATGGCTACACCTTC.

This chain joins TRBV4-1 and TRBJ1-4; 7 bases agree with TRBD1. V shed 2 bases, J shed 7 bases, and the junction held 1 base outside the gene matches. The CDR3 consists of 13 residues. Germline CDR1 is MGHRA and CDR2 is YSYEKL. DNA of the CDR3: TGCGCCAGCAGCCAATGGGACAGTGAAAAACTGTTTTTT. Translation: CASSQWDSEKLFF.

The chain carries TRBV6-5 and TRBJ2-5; 11 bases are a match to TRBD2. Germline V lookup: CDR1 MNHEY, CDR2 SVGAGI. The CDR3 runs 14 residues. J gave up 7 bases and V 6 bases, and 7 bases lay outside the gene matches. For the CDR3, the DNA is TGTGCCAGCAGCCCCCCGGGACTAGCGGTGACCCAGTACTTC. It translates to CASSPPGLAVTQYF.

J is TRBJ2-1 and V is TRBV27, with a tentative D call TRBD2 (7 bases). This CDR3 region has 17 residues. Germline V CDR1 and CDR2: MNHEY, SMNVEV (reference sequence). V was pared by 6 bases and J by 3 bases, with 21 bases between. The CDR3 loop is CASSGRVGGQVYNEQFF. The CDR3 region has the DNA TGTGCCAGCAGCGGTCGTGTGGGGGGGCAAGTCTACAATGAGCAGTTCTTC.

The chain links TRBV5-1 to TRBJ1-3; D is possibly TRBD1 (5 bases). V shed 4 bases and J shed 0 bases, with 14 bases lying between them. The CDR3 loop spans 16 amino acids. Per germline, CDR1 SGHRS and CDR2 YFSETQ. CDR3 region: CASSPDTFVSGNTIYF. CDR3 nucleotides: TGCGCCAGCAGCCCGGACACATTCGTCTCTGGAAACACCATATATTTT.

This sequence joins TRBV5-4 and TRBJ1-3; D call uncertain. The CDR3 has 15 residues. The V gene's germline CDR1 is SGHNT and CDR2 YYREEE (reference sequence). V was pared by 2 bases and J by 0 bases, with 9 bases between. CDR3 DNA sequence: TGTGCCAGCAGCTTAACGGGATTCTCTGGAAACACCATATATTTT. The encoded protein is CASSLTGFSGNTIYF.

The chain has TRBV6-5 and TRBJ2-1; TRBD2 agrees at 9 bases. CDR3 size: 16 residues. Trimming cost V 0 bases and J 5 bases; bases outside gene matches: 5. Germline V gives CDR1 MNHEY, CDR2 SVGAGI. The CDR3 coding sequence is TGTGCCAGCAGTTACTCAAGGGCTAGCGGGAACAATGAGCAGTTCTTC. Its protein is CASSYSRASGNNEQFF.

The chain links TRBV5-4 to TRBJ2-7; 8 bases align to TRBD1. Germline lookup yields CDR1 SGHNT and CDR2 YYREEE (reference sequence). The CDR3 consists of 14 residues. After removal of 6 bases from V and 5 bases from J, the junction contained 10 bases not matched to a gene. CDR3 amino acids: CASNAQGVENEQYF. The CDR3 DNA is TGTGCCAGCAACGCACAGGGGGTCGAAAACGAGCAGTACTTC. Full variable domain (rest looked up from reference TRBV5-4 and TRBJ2-7): ETGVTQSPTHLIKTRGQQVTLRCSSQSGHNTVSWYQQALGQGPQFIFQYYREEENGRGNFPPRFSGLQFPNYSSELNVNALELDDSALYLCASNAQGVENEQYFGPGTRLTVT.

The chain carries TRBV6-1 and TRBJ1-2; D unresolved. From germline, CDR1 is MNHNS and CDR2 SASEGT. Between the trimmed V and J ends, which lost 3 bases and 8 bases, there was a span of 13 bases. This CDR3 is built from 13 residues. CDR3 bases: TGTGCCAGCAGTGAGCCTCCGGCCGGGGGCTACACCTTC. Translating gives CASSEPPAGGYTF.